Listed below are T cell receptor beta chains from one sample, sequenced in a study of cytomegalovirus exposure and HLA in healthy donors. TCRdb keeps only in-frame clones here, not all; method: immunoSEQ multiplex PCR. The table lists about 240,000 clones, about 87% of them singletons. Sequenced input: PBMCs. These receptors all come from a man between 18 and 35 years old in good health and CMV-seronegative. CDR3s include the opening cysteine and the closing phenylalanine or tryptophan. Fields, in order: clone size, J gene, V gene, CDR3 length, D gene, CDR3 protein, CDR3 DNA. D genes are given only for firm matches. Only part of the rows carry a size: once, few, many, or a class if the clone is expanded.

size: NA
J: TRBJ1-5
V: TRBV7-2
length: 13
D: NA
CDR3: CASSAERGQPQHF
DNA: TGTGCCAGCAGCGCTGAGCGGGGTCAGCCCCAGCATTTT

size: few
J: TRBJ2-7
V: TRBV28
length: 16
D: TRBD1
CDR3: CASSLPLGTGSGEQYF
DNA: TGTGCCAGCAGTCTACCCCTGGGGACAGGGAGCGGGGAGCAGTACTTC

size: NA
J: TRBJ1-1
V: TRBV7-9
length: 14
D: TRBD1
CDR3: CASSSTGTGTEAFF
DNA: TGTGCCAGCAGCTCCACCGGGACAGGCACTGAAGCTTTCTTT

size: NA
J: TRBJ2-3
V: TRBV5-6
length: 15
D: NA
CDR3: CASSLGLGGADTQYF
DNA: TGTGCCAGCAGCTTGGGACTAGGGGGCGCAGATACGCAGTATTTT

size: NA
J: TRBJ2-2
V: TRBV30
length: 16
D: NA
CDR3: CAWRRVTGYGTGELFF
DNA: TGTGCCTGGAGGCGAGTTACAGGGTATGGAACCGGGGAGCTGTTTTTT

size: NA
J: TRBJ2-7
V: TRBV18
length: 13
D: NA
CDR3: CASSPPGVGEQYF
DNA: TGTGCCAGCTCACCACCCGGGGTCGGGGAGCAGTACTTC

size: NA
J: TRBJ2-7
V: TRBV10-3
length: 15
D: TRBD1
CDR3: CAIRDRDRGIYEQYF
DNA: TGTGCCATCAGGGACCGGGACAGGGGGATCTACGAGCAGTACTTC

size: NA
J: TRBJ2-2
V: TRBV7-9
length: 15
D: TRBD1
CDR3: CASSLAQGAAGELFF
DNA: TGTGCCAGCAGCTTAGCCCAGGGGGCGGCCGGGGAGCTGTTTTTT

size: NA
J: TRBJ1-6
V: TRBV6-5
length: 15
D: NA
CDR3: CASSSLGASTSPLHF
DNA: TGTGCCAGCAGTTCACTTGGGGCATCCACATCACCCCTCCACTTT

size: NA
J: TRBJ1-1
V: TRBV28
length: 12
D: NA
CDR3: CASLRMNTEAFF
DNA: TGTGCCAGCCTTAGAATGAACACTGAAGCTTTCTTT

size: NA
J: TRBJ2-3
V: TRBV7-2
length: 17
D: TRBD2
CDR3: CASSLEVSRGSTDTQYF
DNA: TGTGCCAGCAGCTTAGAGGTCTCGCGGGGGAGCACAGATACGCAGTATTTT

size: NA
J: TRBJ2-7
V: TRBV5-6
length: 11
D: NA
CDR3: CASSFTGEQYF
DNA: TGTGCCAGCAGCTTCACAGGGGAGCAGTACTTC

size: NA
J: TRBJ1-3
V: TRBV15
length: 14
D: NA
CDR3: CATSRVESGNTIYF
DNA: TGTGCCACCAGCAGAGTAGAGTCTGGAAACACCATATATTTT

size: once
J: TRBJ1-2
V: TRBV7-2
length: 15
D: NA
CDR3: CASSLRTLGGYGYTF
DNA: TGTGCCAGCAGCTTAAGGACTCTTGGTGGCTATGGCTACACCTTC

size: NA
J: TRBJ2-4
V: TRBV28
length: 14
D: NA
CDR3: CASSFEGNDDIQYF
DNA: TGTGCCAGCAGTTTTGAGGGCAATGATGACATTCAGTACTTC

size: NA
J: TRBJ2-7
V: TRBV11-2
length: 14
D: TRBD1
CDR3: CASSLNRGGGEQYF
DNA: TGTGCCAGCAGCTTGAACAGGGGTGGGGGCGAGCAGTACTTC

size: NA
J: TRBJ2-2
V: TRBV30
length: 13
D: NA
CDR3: CAWRFRRDGELFF
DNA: TGTGCCTGGAGGTTCAGGCGGGACGGGGAGCTGTTTTTT

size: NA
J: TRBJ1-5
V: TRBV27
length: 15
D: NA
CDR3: CASRRKPDSNQPQHF
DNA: TGTGCCAGCAGAAGAAAGCCCGATAGCAATCAGCCCCAGCATTTT

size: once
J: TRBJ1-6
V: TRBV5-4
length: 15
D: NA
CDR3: CASSRSGQVNSPLHF
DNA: TGTGCCAGCAGTCGCTCCGGACAAGTTAATTCACCCCTCCACTTT

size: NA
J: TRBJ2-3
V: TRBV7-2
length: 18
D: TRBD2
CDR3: CASSLVPTSGGASDTQYF
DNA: TGTGCCAGCAGCTTAGTTCCTACTAGCGGGGGGGCATCAGATACGCAGTATTTT

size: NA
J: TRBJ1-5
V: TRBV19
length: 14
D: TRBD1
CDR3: CASRGQGGNQPQHF
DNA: TGTGCCAGTAGGGGACAGGGGGGCAATCAGCCCCAGCATTTT

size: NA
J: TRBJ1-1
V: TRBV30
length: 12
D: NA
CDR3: CAWSLFGPEAFF
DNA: TGTGCCTGGAGTCTCTTTGGGCCTGAAGCTTTCTTT

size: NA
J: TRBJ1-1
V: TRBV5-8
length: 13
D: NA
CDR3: CASSLQGYTEAFF
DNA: TGTGCCAGCAGCTTGCAGGGTTACACTGAAGCTTTCTTT

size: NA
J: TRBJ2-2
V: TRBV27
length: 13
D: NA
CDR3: CASSFLRQKVLFF
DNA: TGTGCCAGCAGTTTTTTGAGGCAGAAGGTGCTGTTTTTT

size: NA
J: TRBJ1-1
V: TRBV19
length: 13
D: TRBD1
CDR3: CAGRIQGDTEAFF
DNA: TGTGCCGGAAGAATACAGGGGGACACTGAAGCTTTCTTT

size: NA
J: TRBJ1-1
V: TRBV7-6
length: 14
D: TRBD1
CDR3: CASSLAQGASEAFF
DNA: TGTGCCAGCAGCTTAGCCCAGGGGGCCTCTGAAGCTTTCTTT

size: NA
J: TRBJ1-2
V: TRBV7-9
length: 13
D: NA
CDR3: CASSRGYNYGYTF
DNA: TGTGCCAGCAGCCGGGGTTATAACTATGGCTACACCTTC

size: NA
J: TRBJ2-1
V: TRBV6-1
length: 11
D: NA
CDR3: CASSDRYEQFF
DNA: TGTGCCAGCAGCGATAGATATGAGCAGTTCTTC

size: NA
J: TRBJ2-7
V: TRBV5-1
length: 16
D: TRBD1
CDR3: CASSLAPGQGAYEQYF
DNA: TGCGCCAGCAGCTTGGCCCCGGGACAGGGGGCCTACGAGCAGTACTTC

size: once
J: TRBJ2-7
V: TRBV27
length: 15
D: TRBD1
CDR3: CASSLPGQGPYEQYF
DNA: TGTGCCAGCAGTTTGCCGGGACAGGGGCCCTACGAGCAGTACTTC

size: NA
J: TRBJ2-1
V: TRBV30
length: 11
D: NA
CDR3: CAWRGGAEQFF
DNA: TGTGCCTGGAGAGGGGGGGCTGAGCAGTTCTTC

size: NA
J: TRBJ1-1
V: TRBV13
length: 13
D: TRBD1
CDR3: CASDRGGTTEAFF
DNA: TGTGCCAGCGACAGGGGGGGGACCACTGAAGCTTTCTTT

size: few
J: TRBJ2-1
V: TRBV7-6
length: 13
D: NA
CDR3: CASSSGTGDEQFF
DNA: TGTGCCAGCAGCAGCGGGACAGGAGATGAGCAGTTCTTC

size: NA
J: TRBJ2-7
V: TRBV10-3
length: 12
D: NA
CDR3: CAISPPRGEQYF
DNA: TGTGCCATCAGCCCCCCTAGAGGCGAGCAGTACTTC

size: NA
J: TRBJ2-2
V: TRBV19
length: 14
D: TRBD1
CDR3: CATSRDRATGELFF
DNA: TGTGCCACCTCTCGGGACAGGGCCACCGGGGAGCTGTTTTTT

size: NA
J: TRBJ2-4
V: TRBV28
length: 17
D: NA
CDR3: CASSLGGLGAAKNIQYF
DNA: TGTGCCAGCAGTTTAGGAGGGCTCGGCGCGGCCAAAAACATTCAGTACTTC

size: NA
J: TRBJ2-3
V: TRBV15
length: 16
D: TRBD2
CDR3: CATSRAVSGGPDTQYF
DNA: TGTGCCACCAGCAGAGCCGTTAGCGGGGGTCCAGATACGCAGTATTTT

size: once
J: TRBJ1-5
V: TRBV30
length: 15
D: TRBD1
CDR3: CAWSEARGPDQPQHF
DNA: TGTGCCTGGAGTGAGGCGAGGGGGCCTGATCAGCCCCAGCATTTT

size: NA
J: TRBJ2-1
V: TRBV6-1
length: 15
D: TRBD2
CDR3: CASSLAGFTYNEQFF
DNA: TGTGCCAGCAGTTTAGCGGGGTTCACCTACAATGAGCAGTTCTTC

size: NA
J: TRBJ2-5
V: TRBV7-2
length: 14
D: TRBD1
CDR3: CASSLVGTEETQYF
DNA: TGTGCCAGCAGCCTCGTTGGGACAGAAGAGACCCAGTACTTC

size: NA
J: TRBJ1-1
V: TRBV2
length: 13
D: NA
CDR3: CASRDTLNTEAFF
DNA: TGTGCCAGCAGGGACACACTGAACACTGAAGCTTTCTTT

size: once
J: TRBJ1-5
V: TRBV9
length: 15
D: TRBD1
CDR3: CASSAQGQPYQPQHF
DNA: TGTGCCAGCAGCGCCCAGGGACAGCCATATCAGCCCCAGCATTTT

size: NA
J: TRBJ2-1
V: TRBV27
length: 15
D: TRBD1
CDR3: CASATGTGAYNEQFF
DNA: TGTGCCAGCGCCACCGGGACAGGGGCCTACAATGAGCAGTTCTTC

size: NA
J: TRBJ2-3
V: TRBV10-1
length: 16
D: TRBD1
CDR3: CASSESWEGQGSTQYF
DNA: TGCGCCAGCAGTGAATCTTGGGAGGGACAGGGTAGTACGCAGTATTTT

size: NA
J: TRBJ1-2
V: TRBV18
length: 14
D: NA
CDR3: CASSPSTGFYGYTF
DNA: TGTGCCAGCTCACCATCGACAGGCTTCTATGGCTACACCTTC